What follows are 27 T cell receptor beta chains derived from one specimen sequenced in a study of shared clonotypes between healthy human individuals. Assay: immunoSEQ multiplex PCR; the TCRdb copy retains only in-frame clones and omits some. The sample includes around 1.1 million clones, approximately 80% of them seen just once. The sequenced sample consisted of memory CD4+ T cells from PBMCs. Subset defined: CD45RA-negative fraction. Every receptor here comes from a man aged 18 to 30 in good health. Some clones in this sample may be carry-over from other donors' samples.

The chain employs TRBV11-2 and TRBJ2-6; D uncertain. Germline CDR1 is SGHAT and CDR2 is FQNNGV. The CDR3 is made up of 16 amino acids. Trimming cost V 2 bases and J 2 bases, with 10 bases left between them. The CDR3 DNA sequence: TGTGCCAGCAGCTTATGGTCCCCCCCTGGGGCCAACGTCCTGACTTTC. Protein sequence: CASSLWSPPGANVLTF.

The rearrangement joins TRBV19 to TRBJ2-1, with TRBD1 as a possible D gene (5 bases). V gave up 1 base and J gave up 4 bases, with 11 bases separating them. The germline V gene has CDR1 LNHDA and CDR2 SQIVND (reference sequence). The CDR3 spans 15 residues. CDR3 DNA sequence: TGTGCCAGTAGTATAGCCGCCGCAGGGTACAATGAGCAGTTCTTC. It encodes CASSIAAAGYNEQFF.

This chain links TRBV6-6 with TRBJ1-2; D remains ambiguous. Per the germline V gene, CDR1 is MNHNY and CDR2 is SVGAGI (reference sequence). This CDR3 spans 14 amino acids. Deletions cut 7 bases from V and 8 bases from J, with 20 bases between. The CDR3 sequence is CASNNQAGVGGYTF. CDR3 DNA: TGTGCCAGCAACAACCAGGCCGGGGTCGGAGGCTACACCTTC.

This clone was detected only a few times. This sequence joins TRBV18 and TRBJ1-1; 7 bases are a match to TRBD1. Per the germline V gene, CDR1 is KGHSH and CDR2 is LQKENI. The CDR3 totals 15 residues. The V and J ends lost 5 bases and 0 bases, in that order; junction bases with no gene match: 6. CDR3 sequence: CASSFTGVLNTEAFF. The CDR3 nucleotides are TGTGCCAGCTCATTCACAGGGGTTCTGAACACTGAAGCTTTCTTT.

The chain has TRBV6-5 and TRBJ2-7; 12 positions agree with TRBD2. The CDR3 consists of 16 residues. With 0 bases clipped from V and 7 bases from J, the junction kept 7 bases outside the gene matches. Germline CDR1 MNHEY, CDR2 SVGAGI. The CDR3 region is CASSYSGLAGGLEQYF. The CDR3 bases are TGTGCCAGCAGTTACTCGGGGCTAGCGGGAGGGCTGGAGCAGTACTTC.

About this clone itself: A much larger clone sits a single nucleotide away, making a read error possible. The identical CDR3 is also encoded by other nucleotide sequences in the sample. The V call is TRBV6-5, the J call TRBJ2-1; D remains ambiguous. The germline V gene encodes CDR1 MNHEY and CDR2 SVGAGI. V was clipped by 0 bases and J by 7 bases, with 1 base between them. There are 11 residues in the CDR3. The CDR3: CASSYSNEQFF. CDR3 nucleotide sequence: TGTGCCAGCAGTTACTCGAATGAGCAGTTCTTC.

A single count supports this clone. The rearrangement uses TRBV7-9 and TRBJ2-3; TRBD1 matches 9 bases. Germline loops: CDR1 SEHNR, CDR2 FQNEAQ (reference sequence). The CDR3 runs to 14 residues. V lost 5 bases and J lost 4; bases outside the gene matches: 4. The CDR3 DNA reads as TGTGCCAGCAGCCCTGACAGGGGGGCAGATACGCAGTATTTT. Protein product: CASSPDRGADTQYF.

This clone was counted once. The sample holds other DNA sequences that translate to the same CDR3. V is TRBV20-1 and J is TRBJ2-1, with a tentative D call TRBD2 (5 bases). The CDR3 covers 11 residues. Germline V gives CDR1 DFQATT, CDR2 SNEGSKA (reference sequence). V was shortened by 5 bases and J by 4 bases, with 6 bases between the two germline ends. Here the CDR3 reads CSALAYNEQFF. The CDR3 bases are TGCAGTGCTTTAGCGTACAATGAGCAGTTCTTC.

This clone occurred a few times. J is TRBJ1-2 and V is TRBV4-3; the D is unclear. The germline V gene has CDR1 LGHNA and CDR2 YSLEER. V was cut by 0 bases and J by 7 bases, with 15 bases left in between. The CDR3 spans 15 residues. The CDR3 reads CASSQDPKSRAGYTF. The CDR3 DNA sequence: TGCGCCAGCAGCCAAGACCCAAAGAGTAGGGCTGGCTACACCTTC.

On this clone itself: This clone may be a read error of a much larger clone one base away. Other DNA sequences of this sample code for an identical CDR3. In DNA form, the CDR3 reads TGTGCCAGCAGTCCCCAGGGGAACTATGGCTACACCTTC. This encodes CASSPQGNYGYTF. This chain joins TRBV28 and TRBJ1-2, with D possibly being TRBD1 (6 bases). V lost 5 bases, J lost 2 bases, and 9 bases lay in between. The CDR3 spans 13 residues. CDR1 MDHEN and CDR2 SYDVKM come from the germline V gene.

In its sample, this clone was seen a few times. The V and J genes are TRBV11-2 and TRBJ2-7; D uncertain. In germline, CDR1 is SGHAT, CDR2 FQNNGV. The CDR3 extends over 15 amino acids. Trimming cost V 3 bases and J 6 bases, with 18 bases left between them. CDR3 loop: CASSLSATQFFEQYF. The CDR3 DNA is TGTGCCAGCAGCTTGTCCGCTACCCAGTTCTTCGAGCAGTACTTC.

The chain carries TRBV9 and TRBJ1-3; TRBD1 is a possible D gene (5 bases). Trimming took off 0 bases at V and 4 bases at J, with 11 bases between the two ends. Germline V gene sequence: CDR1 SGDLS, CDR2 YYNGEE. The CDR3 extends over 15 amino acids. This chain's CDR3 is CASSVAAGQGNTIYF. The DNA of the CDR3 is TGTGCCAGCAGCGTAGCAGCAGGGCAGGGAAACACCATATATTTT.

The chain is built from TRBV18 and TRBJ2-1; a possible D gene is TRBD2 (6 bases). Trimming took 2 bases from V and 7 from J, leaving 15 bases between them. CDR1 KGHSH and CDR2 LQKENI come from the germline V gene. This CDR3 is 15 amino acids long. Written as DNA, the CDR3 is TGTGCCAGCTCACCAGGGGCGGGGCGGGCGAATGAGCAGTTCTTC. Translating it yields CASSPGAGRANEQFF.

The chain carries TRBV4-2 and TRBJ2-3; TRBD2 matches at 8 bases. This CDR3 region has 17 residues. The trim removed 5 bases at V and 3 bases at J, leaving 13 bases unmatched. Germline loops: CDR1 LGHNA, CDR2 YNFKEQ. The CDR3 sequence: CASSTRLSGSATDTQYF. CDR3 in DNA: TGTGCCAGCAGCACAAGGTTAAGCGGGAGTGCAACAGATACGCAGTATTTT.

The chain is built from TRBV2 and TRBJ2-3; 10 bases fit TRBD2. The germline V gene encodes CDR1 SNHLY and CDR2 FYNNEI. Trimming at V came to 10 bases and at J to 0 bases, leaving 10 bases not matched to a gene. The CDR3 is 16 amino acids. The CDR3 region is CAITPGTSDSTDTQYF. The CDR3 DNA is TGTGCCATCACCCCCGGGACTAGCGATAGCACAGATACGCAGTATTTT. The variable domain in full, completed from reference TRBV2 and TRBJ2-3, reads EPEVTQTPSHQVTQMGQEVILRCVPISNHLYFYWYRQILGQKVEFLVSFYNNEISEKSEIFDDQFSVERPDGSNFTLKIRSTKLEDSAMYFCAITPGTSDSTDTQYFGPGTRLTVL.

The chain uses TRBV28 and TRBJ2-5, with D perhaps TRBD1 (5 bases). Deletions cut 3 bases from V and 13 bases from J, with 18 bases between. Germline values: CDR1 MDHEN, CDR2 SYDVKM. The CDR3 totals 13 residues. This CDR3 reads CASSFRGRRGLYF. The CDR3 DNA sequence: TGTGCCAGCAGTTTTCGTGGCAGAAGGGGATTGTACTTC.

About this clone: This CDR3 is also generated by other DNA sequences in the sample. The chain is built from TRBV7-2 and TRBJ2-7; no definite D call. Germline V gene lookup returns CDR1 SGHTA and CDR2 FQGNSA. The CDR3 totals 13 residues. Trimming pared 5 bases from V and 3 bases from J, leaving 11 bases between. The CDR3: CASSRNPGYEQYF. The CDR3, as DNA: TGTGCCAGCAGCCGGAATCCGGGCTACGAGCAGTACTTC.

This sequence joins TRBV7-2 and TRBJ2-1; weak D call: TRBD2 (6 bases). In germline, CDR1 is SGHTA, CDR2 FQGNSA. The germline V and J ends were trimmed by 1 base and 0 bases, with 13 bases remaining between them. The CDR3 runs to 17 residues. For the CDR3, the DNA is TGTGCCAGCAGCTTAGTGGGGGGAGCTAACTCCTACAATGAGCAGTTCTTC. Amino acids: CASSLVGGANSYNEQFF. Supplemented by reference TRBV7-2 and TRBJ2-1, the full variable domain reads GAGVSQSPSNKVTEKGKDVELRCDPISGHTALYWYRQSLGQGLEFLIYFQGNSAPDKSGLPSDRFSAERTGGSVSTLTIQRTQQEDSAVYLCASSLVGGANSYNEQFFGPGTRLTVL.

The rearrangement links TRBV7-8 to TRBJ2-2; TRBD2 matches at 14 bases. Germline values: CDR1 SGHVS, CDR2 FQNEAQ. The trim removed 4 bases at V and 6 bases at J, leaving 13 bases unmatched. This CDR3 has 19 residues. The CDR3 DNA sequence: TGTGCCAGCAGCTCCCGGGGACTAGCGGGAGTGGGAGTCCCCGGGGAGCTGTTTTTT. Its protein is CASSSRGLAGVGVPGELFF.

Worth noting for this clone: A read error may account for a junction end that differs from germline. The chain recombines TRBV6-1 with TRBJ1-2, with 8 bases that match TRBD1. Germline CDR1 is MNHNS and CDR2 is SASEGT. CDR3 length: 13 amino acids. The CDR3 spells CASSDPQGAGPLF. The CDR3 DNA reads as TGTGCCAGCAGTGACCCGCAGGGGGCGGGCCCCCTCTTC.

The chain recombines TRBV7-9 with TRBJ2-7; D is undetermined. The CDR3 spans 14 residues. Trimming left V 5 bases short and J 0 bases short, with 11 bases between. Germline CDR1 and CDR2: SEHNR and FQNEAQ (reference sequence). The CDR3 DNA sequence: TGTGCCAGCAGCCTCCTTGGCGGCTCCTACGAGCAGTACTTC. This encodes CASSLLGGSYEQYF.

This chain links TRBV11-3 with TRBJ2-3, with 9 bases aligning to TRBD1. V shed 1 base, J shed 7 bases, and the junction held 3 bases outside the gene matches. This CDR3 has 14 amino acids. Germline CDR1 SGHNT, CDR2 YENEEA. The CDR3 DNA reads TGTGCCAGCAGCTTAGGGGACAGGGTAAATACGCAGTATTTT. Protein sequence: CASSLGDRVNTQYF. The full variable domain, with the rest looked up from reference TRBV11-3 and TRBJ2-3, is EAGVVQSPRYKIIEKKQPVAFWCNPISGHNTLYWYLQNLGQGPELLIRYENEEAVDDSQLPKDRFSAERLKGVDSTLKIQPAELGDSAVYLCASSLGDRVNTQYFGPGTRLTVL.

This clone was found a few times. This chain connects TRBV18 to TRBJ2-1; 14 nucleotides match TRBD2. Germline trimming cut 6 bases from V and 8 bases from J; bases unmatched to any gene: 6. The CDR3 has 15 residues. Germline V gene data show CDR1 as KGHSH and CDR2 as LQKENI. In DNA form, the CDR3 reads TGTGCCAGCTCTCCCGGGACTAGCGGGAGATATGAGCAGTTCTTC. Translating it yields CASSPGTSGRYEQFF.

J is TRBJ2-1 and V is TRBV5-4; 10 bases are shared with TRBD2. Trimming took 4 bases from V and 5 from J; bases not matched to a gene: 6. The CDR3 consists of 15 residues. Germline V gene data show CDR1 as SGHNT and CDR2 as YYREEE (reference sequence). The CDR3 loop is CASSQVGLADNEQFF. The CDR3 region has the DNA TGTGCCAGCAGCCAGGTTGGACTAGCGGACAATGAGCAGTTCTTC.

This clone is a singleton in its sample. The chain uses TRBV9 and TRBJ2-3, with D unresolved. Germline V gene sequence: CDR1 SGDLS, CDR2 YYNGEE. V gave up 6 bases and J gave up 5 bases, with 7 bases separating them. CDR3 length: 11 amino acids. The DNA of the CDR3 is TGTGCCAGCATCACCCTAGATACGCAGTATTTT. Protein sequence: CASITLDTQYF.

The chain carries TRBV10-2 and TRBJ2-5; perhaps TRBD2 as D (5 bases). Germline V gene sequence: CDR1 WSHSY, CDR2 SAAADI. The CDR3 consists of 14 residues. Trimming stripped 5 bases from V and 4 bases from J, with 14 bases between. CDR3 in amino acids: CASSRASKRETQYF. CDR3 in DNA: TGCGCCAGCAGTCGTGCTAGCAAACGAGAGACCCAGTACTTC.

Worth noting for this clone: The sample holds other DNA sequences that translate to the same CDR3. This sequence joins TRBV7-3 and TRBJ2-5; 13 positions agree with TRBD2. Germline lookup yields CDR1 SGHTA and CDR2 FQGTGA. J was trimmed by 5 bases and V by 5 bases; bases with no gene match: 5. This CDR3 region has 15 residues. The CDR3 nucleotides are TGTGCCAGCAGCCTGACTAGCGGGAGGCGTGAGACCCAGTACTTC. Translation: CASSLTSGRRETQYF.